Given below is one T cell receptor beta chain in context. Profiling relied on immunoSEQ multiplex PCR, and the TCRdb table lists in-frame clones only, not all of them. The sample shows 90,000 to 95,000 clones, around four fifths of them seen only once. The data stem from a study of OX40 agonist ivuxolimab in advanced cancers. Overall study context: In this trial design, patients received ivuxolimab intravenously at 0.01 to 10 mg/kg every 2 weeks. Melanoma, hepatocellular carcinoma, head and neck or renal cell cancer occurred in dose-escalation patients. Partial responses occurred in three patients (one hepatocellular carcinoma, two cutaneous melanoma).

Trimming stripped 1 base from V and 4 bases from J, with 18 bases between. The CDR3 length is 17 residues. Germline loops: CDR1 SGHNT, CDR2 YYREEE (reference sequence). Baseline, cycle 4 day 1, and cycle 7 day 1 were the blood sampling points. The gene calls are TRBV5-4 and TRBJ1-3; tentatively, D is TRBD1 (5 bases). The sequence was obtained from an adult with an advanced solid tumor such as melanoma, head and neck, liver or kidney cancer. The material was CD4+ or CD8+ T cells sorted from blood, obtained in a trial of the OX40 agonist ivuxolimab. The CDR3 here is CASSLYSRGGLGNTIYF. The CDR3 DNA sequence: TGTGCCAGCAGCTTGTATTCCCGGGGCGGTTTGGGAAACACCATATATTTT.